These 15 T cell receptor beta chains originate from one sample sequenced in a study of blood T cell repertoires in COVID-19. TCRdb keeps only in-frame clones here, not all; method: immunoSEQ multiplex PCR. The sample contains roughly 10,000 clones, roughly nine tenths of which appear only once. The sequenced sample consisted of peripheral blood. These receptors originate from a human donor in a cohort sampled during active COVID-19.

The CDR3 bases are TGTGCCAGCAGCTTATCCGGAGTAGGATTTGATGGCTACACCTTC. Amino acid sequence: CASSLSGVGFDGYTF. The chain uses TRBV7-6 and TRBJ1-2; D is unclear. This CDR3 has 15 amino acids. Looked up from germline, CDR1 is SGHVS and CDR2 is FNYEAQ. Trimming removed 2 bases from V and 6 bases from J, with 16 bases in between.

The chain combines TRBV24-1 with TRBJ2-1; TRBD1 matches 8 bases. The germline V gene has CDR1 KGHDR and CDR2 SFDVKD. V trimming: 4 bases; J trimming: 5 bases; junction bases outside the gene matches: 9. The CDR3 length is 16 residues. In DNA form, the CDR3 reads TGTGCCACCAGTGACCTAGACAGGGGTGTGGACAATGAGCAGTTCTTC. Its protein is CATSDLDRGVDNEQFF.

The genes are TRBV5-1 and TRBJ1-1, with TRBD1 matching 8 bases. Per germline, CDR1 SGHRS and CDR2 YFSETQ. The V and J ends lost 0 bases and 10 bases, in that order; junction bases with no gene match: 8. CDR3 length equals 14 residues. CDR3 amino acids: CASSLGLRTGLAFF. CDR3 sequence (DNA): TGCGCCAGCAGCTTGGGATTAAGGACAGGGCTAGCTTTCTTT.

This clone was counted a few times. The chain's CDR3 is CASSPPGAQGQPQHF. For the CDR3, the DNA is TGTGCCAGCTCACCACCGGGGGCGCAGGGTCAGCCCCAGCATTTT. The chain uses TRBV18 and TRBJ1-5, with D maybe TRBD1 (6 bases). Germline assignment: CDR1 KGHSH and CDR2 LQKENI. The V end lost 0 bases, the J end lost 6 bases, and 12 bases lay between the germline ends. The CDR3 extends over 15 amino acids.

The V and J genes are TRBV27 and TRBJ2-1; 7 bases agree with TRBD1. The CDR3 has 17 amino acids. V shed 5 bases, J shed 7 bases, and the junction held 17 bases outside the gene matches. Germline CDR1 is MNHEY and CDR2 is SMNVEV (reference sequence). The CDR3 here is CASSPARYPGQANEQFF. In DNA form, the CDR3 reads TGTGCCAGCAGTCCCGCTCGGTATCCTGGACAGGCTAATGAGCAGTTCTTC.

The chain recombines TRBV7-9 with TRBJ1-3; D unresolved. Trimming left V 5 bases short and J 4 bases short, with 18 bases between. The CDR3 is made up of 16 amino acids. CDR1 is SEHNR, CDR2 FQNEAQ, per germline (reference sequence). The DNA of the CDR3 is TGTGCCAGCAGCCCTCCGGGATTCCCGAGAGGAAACACCATATATTTT. It encodes CASSPPGFPRGNTIYF.

V usage is TRBV11-2 and J usage is TRBJ1-2; 8 positions match TRBD1. V dropped 0 bases and J dropped 8; count of bases not matched to a gene: 8. This CDR3 comprises 15 residues. Germline CDR1 and CDR2: SGHAT and FQNNGV. CDR3 protein: CASSLDSSGGQGYTF. The CDR3 coding sequence is TGTGCCAGCAGCTTAGATTCTTCAGGGGGCCAAGGCTACACCTTC.

This clone was observed a few times. This specimen includes other DNA sequences encoding the same CDR3. The CDR3 loop reads CASSLRQGAENTIYF. CDR3 DNA sequence: TGTGCCAGCAGCTTACGCCAGGGGGCTGAAAACACCATATATTTT. The chain couples TRBV7-9 to TRBJ1-3, with 8 bases fitting TRBD1. The CDR3 has 15 amino acids. The V gene end was trimmed by 2 bases and the J gene end by 6 bases; junction bases not matched to a gene: 6. Germline V gives CDR1 SEHNR, CDR2 FQNEAQ (reference sequence).

In its sample, this clone was seen once. The chain uses TRBV5-1 and TRBJ2-5; the D is unclear. V was clipped by 0 bases and J by 2 bases, with 8 bases between them. This CDR3 region has 14 residues. The germline V gene has CDR1 SGHRS and CDR2 YFSETQ. The CDR3 region has the DNA TGCGCCAGCAGCTTGGGCAGTGCACAAGAGACCCAGTACTTC. This translates into CASSLGSAQETQYF.

This clone was recorded once. The rearrangement links TRBV27 to TRBJ2-7; possible D gene TRBD2, 7 bases. CDR1 and CDR2 from the germline V gene are MNHEY and SMNVEV (reference sequence). The V end lost 3 bases, the J end lost 1 base, and 13 bases lay between the germline ends. This CDR3 contains 15 residues. CDR3 loop: CASSFTGRGSYEQYF. In nucleotides, the CDR3 is TGTGCCAGCAGTTTTACAGGGCGGGGGTCCTACGAGCAGTACTTC.

This clone was detected once. The chain uses TRBV5-1 and TRBJ1-5; D perhaps matches TRBD1 (5 bases). V dropped 4 bases and J dropped 6 bases, with 11 bases sitting between them. Germline loops: CDR1 SGHRS, CDR2 YFSETQ. The CDR3 is 13 amino acids. CDR3 sequence reads: CASSPWGGQPQHF. DNA of the CDR3: TGCGCCAGCAGCCCGTGGGGCGGTCAGCCCCAGCATTTT.

The CDR3 loop is CASTGTDKDAFF. The CDR3 DNA reads TGTGCCAGCACCGGGACAGATAAAGATGCTTTCTTT. The chain is built from TRBV7-8 and TRBJ1-1; TRBD1 matches 7 bases. Germline CDR1 reads SGHVS; CDR2 reads FQNEAQ. V was pared by 7 bases and J by 11 bases, with 10 bases of the junction left unmatched. The CDR3 extends over 12 amino acids. The full variable domain, rest sourced from reference TRBV7-8 and TRBJ1-1, is GAGVSQSPRYKVAKRGQDVALRCDPISGHVSLFWYQQALGQGPEFLTYFQNEAQLDKSGLPSDRFFAERPEGSVSTLKIQRTQQEDSAVYLCASTGTDKDAFFGQGTRLTVV.

This clone showed up just once. This chain connects TRBV13 to TRBJ2-7; 13 bases are a match to TRBD2. V shed 0 bases and J 10 bases; nucleotides not matched to a gene: 18. Germline V CDR1 and CDR2: PRHDT, FYEKMQ (reference sequence). The CDR3 is made up of 19 amino acids. The CDR3 DNA sequence: TGTGCCAGCAGCTTAGGCCGTGGACTAGCGGGGGAACTACGATGGGATCAGTACTTC. This encodes CASSLGRGLAGELRWDQYF.

The rearrangement uses TRBV27 and TRBJ2-1; 16 nucleotides agree with TRBD2. CDR1 is MNHEY, CDR2 SMNVEV, per germline (reference sequence). The V and J ends lost 8 bases and 0 bases, in that order; junction bases with no gene match: 13. CDR3 length: 20 residues. The CDR3 spells CASRPRGLAGGLSSYNEQFF. DNA for the CDR3: TGTGCCAGCCGCCCAAGGGGACTAGCGGGGGGGTTGAGCTCCTACAATGAGCAGTTCTTC.

This chain uses TRBV2 with TRBJ2-4; TRBD2 aligns across 7 bases. From germline, CDR1 is SNHLY and CDR2 FYNNEI. The CDR3 loop spans 13 amino acids. The ends lost 8 bases at V and 6 bases at J; junction bases unmatched: 7. The CDR3 bases are TGTGCCAGCCGTGGGGGGGTTACAAACATTCAGTACTTC. This translates into CASRGGVTNIQYF.